This T cell receptor beta chain was identified during a study of blood T cells in healthy people across ages. Overall study findings and caveats: Observed TCR beta diversity per million T cells went down as age went up. This fall followed a roughly linear course with age. Donor CMV status, an unknown factor, possibly confounded changes in expanded clonotypes.

Next came a second PCR, run for about 7 to 12 cycles, which used a sample-barcoded 5' primer along with a J-beta primer mix. TCRdb redid the calling of the 5' RACE reads with MiXCR, one entry per CDR3 protein. This table has roughly 680,000 distinct CDR3 sequences, 52% appearing once. Points on this clonotype: The antigen is unknown.

The material sequenced was blood. The sequence was obtained from an elderly woman in good health.

This chain's CDR3 is CASSLGREDEQYF. DNA for the CDR3: TGTGCCAGCAGTTTAGGCAGGGAGGACGAGCAGTACTTC. The V and J genes are TRBV28 and TRBJ2-7, with D perhaps TRBD2 (6 bases). V was trimmed by 2 bases and J by 5 bases, leaving 10 bases between them. The V gene's germline CDR1 is MDHEN and CDR2 SYDVKM. CDR3 size: 13 residues. The variable domain in full, completed from reference TRBV28 and TRBJ2-7, reads DVKVTQSSRYLVKRTGEKVFLECVQDMDHENMFWYRQDPGLGLRLIYFSYDVKMKEKGDIPEGYSVSREKKERFSLILESASTNQTSMYLCASSLGREDEQYFGPGTRLTVT.